A selection of T cell receptor beta chains follows, all from one sample in a study of CD8+ T cells in alopecia areata. Only in-frame clones appear in the TCRdb table, and some are missing; sequencing was by immunoSEQ multiplex PCR. The sample consists of about 180,000 clones, less than 70% of them appearing once. Sequenced material: CD8+ T cells sorted from blood, taken at week 24, from a patient treated with tofacitinib. The receptors come from a human donor with alopecia areata. The CDR3 runs from the conserved cysteine through the conserved F or W. D genes are given only for firm matches. The listing skips clone size in some rows; elsewhere it reads once, few, many or a size class.

clone_size	v_call	d_call	j_call	cdr3_aa	cdr3_nt
-	TRBV7-6	-	TRBJ1-4	CASSEGPSLFF	TGTGCCAGCAGCGAGGGGCCCTCCCTGTTTTTT
-	TRBV7-8	TRBD2	TRBJ2-3	CASSLGTSGAPDTQYF	TGTGCCAGCAGCTTAGGGACTAGCGGGGCGCCAGATACGCAGTATTTT
-	TRBV18	-	TRBJ2-1	CASSPPYSSAGNEQFF	TGTGCCAGCTCACCACCGTACTCAAGTGCTGGCAATGAGCAGTTCTTC
-	TRBV11-2	-	TRBJ1-5	CASSFEGYQPQHF	TGTGCCAGCAGCTTTGAGGGGTATCAGCCCCAGCATTTT
few	TRBV4-3	TRBD1	TRBJ1-1	CASSQGDSDTEAFF	TGCGCCAGCAGCCAAGGGGACAGCGACACTGAAGCTTTCTTT
once	TRBV29-1	TRBD1	TRBJ1-5	CSVEDGQGEGQPQHF	TGCAGCGTTGAAGACGGACAGGGTGAGGGTCAGCCCCAGCATTTT
few	TRBV19	TRBD2	TRBJ2-3	CASSGGITDTQYF	TGTGCCAGTAGCGGGGGGATCACAGATACGCAGTATTTT
-	TRBV15	-	TRBJ1-5	CATSRAWPANQPQHF	TGTGCCACCAGCAGAGCCTGGCCTGCCAATCAGCCCCAGCATTTT
-	TRBV30	-	TRBJ2-6	CAWSPSRANVLTF	TGTGCCTGGAGTCCATCCCGGGCCAACGTCCTGACTTTC
few	TRBV4-3	-	TRBJ1-4	CASSQGTSPHEKLFF	TGCGCCAGCAGCCAAGGGACCTCTCCCCATGAAAAACTGTTTTTT
few	TRBV6-5	-	TRBJ2-6	CASSYFEGQNVLTF	TGTGCCAGCAGTTACTTCGAGGGACAAAACGTCCTGACTTTC
-	TRBV7-2	-	TRBJ2-7	CASSPGVRDEQYF	TGTGCCAGCAGCCCAGGGGTTCGGGACGAGCAGTACTTC
few	TRBV27	-	TRBJ2-7	CASSFGTAYEQYF	TGTGCCAGCAGTTTTGGGACGGCCTACGAGCAGTACTTC
-	TRBV27	-	TRBJ2-6	CASSSIRSSGANVLTF	TGTGCCAGCAGTTCGATCAGGAGCTCTGGGGCCAACGTCCTGACTTTC
-	TRBV30	TRBD1	TRBJ1-4	CALDRTNEKLFF	TGTGCGTTGGACAGGACTAATGAAAAACTGTTTTTT
once	TRBV5-6	-	TRBJ2-3	CASSPQGRGGTDTQYF	TGTGCCAGCAGCCCTCAAGGACGCGGCGGCACAGATACGCAGTATTTT
-	TRBV14	-	TRBJ2-1	CASSHGNEQFF	TGTGCCAGCAGCCATGGAAATGAGCAGTTCTTC
-	TRBV5-6	-	TRBJ1-1	CASSSDRITEAFF	TGTGCCAGCAGCTCGGACAGAATCACTGAAGCTTTCTTT
-	TRBV14	-	TRBJ2-7	CASSPGPFDVEQYF	TGTGCCAGCAGCCCCGGACCATTTGACGTCGAGCAGTACTTC
-	TRBV29-1	-	TRBJ2-1	CSVEDLASVNEQFF	TGCAGCGTTGAAGATTTAGCGTCAGTGAATGAGCAGTTCTTC
few	TRBV19	-	TRBJ1-1	CASRWGDTEAFF	TGTGCCAGTAGATGGGGTGACACTGAAGCTTTCTTT
-	TRBV2	-	TRBJ1-2	CARKTRDPNYGYTF	TGTGCCAGGAAAACAAGGGACCCTAACTATGGCTACACCTTC
few	TRBV30	TRBD1	TRBJ2-2	CAWMVWDRGLNGELFF	TGTGCCTGGATGGTCTGGGACAGGGGGCTGAACGGGGAGCTGTTTTTT
-	TRBV9	TRBD2	TRBJ2-1	CASSASGGNNEQFF	TGTGCCAGCAGCGCTAGCGGGGGAAACAATGAGCAGTTCTTC
-	TRBV30	TRBD1	TRBJ1-1	CAWSGDRGGTEAFF	TGTGCCTGGAGTGGGGACAGGGGTGGAACTGAAGCTTTCTTT
few	TRBV29-1	TRBD2	TRBJ2-5	CSVELAGDYQETQYF	TGCAGCGTTGAACTAGCGGGGGACTACCAAGAGACCCAGTACTTC
-	TRBV7-6	TRBD2	TRBJ2-1	CASSLRGGGPNEQFF	TGTGCCAGCAGCTTACGGGGCGGGGGGCCCAATGAGCAGTTCTTC
-	TRBV27	-	TRBJ1-1	CASSLGVSTEAFF	TGTGCCAGCAGTTTAGGGGTGAGCACTGAAGCTTTCTTT
few	TRBV4-3	-	TRBJ1-5	CASSQVAGDQPQHF	TGCGCCAGCAGCCAAGTAGCCGGGGATCAGCCCCAGCATTTT
-	TRBV27	-	TRBJ1-6	CASSLSYPGKNSPLHF	TGTGCCAGCAGTTTATCTTACCCAGGAAAGAATTCACCCCTCCACTTT
few	TRBV27	-	TRBJ2-3	CASSLSADTQYF	TGTGCCAGCAGTTTATCGGCAGATACGCAGTATTTT
-	TRBV29-1	TRBD1	TRBJ1-1	CSAPRGGPYTEAFF	TGCAGCGCTCCTCGAGGGGGCCCCTACACTGAAGCTTTCTTT
few	TRBV25-1	-	TRBJ1-5	CASSPGNQPQHF	TGTGCCAGCAGTCCGGGCAATCAGCCCCAGCATTTT
few	TRBV2	-	TRBJ2-3	CASYSPPDTQYF	TGTGCCAGTTACAGCCCCCCAGATACGCAGTATTTT
few	TRBV5-6	-	TRBJ2-7	CASSLASSYEQYF	TGTGCCAGCAGCTTAGCCAGCTCCTACGAGCAGTACTTC
-	TRBV13	TRBD2	TRBJ2-7	CASSQKAGLGYEQYF	TGTGCCAGCAGCCAGAAAGCGGGGTTGGGCTACGAGCAGTACTTC
-	TRBV27	TRBD1	TRBJ2-7	CASSYGQGLEQYF	TGTGCCAGCAGTTACGGACAGGGTTTGGAGCAGTACTTC
-	TRBV13	-	TRBJ2-2	CASSLGYREVGSGELFF	TGTGCCAGCAGCTTAGGCTACAGGGAGGTCGGTTCCGGGGAGCTGTTTTTT
-	TRBV19	TRBD2	TRBJ2-1	CASNLAGGPNEQFF	TGTGCCAGTAATCTAGCGGGGGGGCCCAATGAGCAGTTCTTC
-	TRBV25-1	TRBD1	TRBJ1-2	CASSEGTGGGYTF	TGTGCCAGCAGTGAAGGGACAGGGGGTGGCTACACCTTC
once	TRBV6-1	-	TRBJ1-5	CASRPGNQPQHF	TGTGCCAGCAGGCCAGGAAATCAGCCCCAGCATTTT
few	TRBV11-2	-	TRBJ2-5	CTSSPRAQETQYF	TGTACCAGCAGCCCCCGAGCCCAAGAGACCCAGTACTTC